This T cell receptor (beta chain) was sequenced during a study of cytomegalovirus exposure and HLA in healthy donors. Study overall: Earlier, some 170 million T cells were analyzed, and around 100 million unique TCR beta sequences were found among them. General study results and limits: Later analysis identified several of the most significant clusters that appeared linked to common viral pathogens. The study designated 150 or so TCR beta chains cytomegalovirus-associated.

V gave up 4 bases and J gave up 6 bases; unmatched junction bases: 3. Germline V gene data show CDR1 as SGHVS and CDR2 as FNYEAQ. This CDR3 contains 13 residues. A note on this clone: Its target is not known.

Primers: 60 Vbeta forward and 13 Jbeta reverse. Clones were sequenced by immunoSEQ multiplex PCR, and TCRdb holds only the in-frame ones, with some missing. The sample table sets out approximately 30,000 clones. V gene TRBV7-6 combines with J gene TRBJ2-7; 10 bases align to TRBD2. The TCR was taken from a man aged 35-49 years in good health and CMV-seronegative. The sequenced material came from PBMCs. CDR3 amino acids: CASSSRLAGEQYF. DNA for the CDR3: TGTGCCAGCAGCTCAAGACTAGCGGGCGAGCAGTACTTC.